A selection of T cell receptor beta chains follows, all from one sample in a study of blood T cell repertoires in COVID-19. Assay used: immunoSEQ multiplex PCR; TCRdb lists only in-frame clones, some missing. This table has 60,000 to 70,000 clones, under 85% appearing once. Sequencing used peripheral blood. These receptors were taken from a woman between 65 and 79 years old with acute or convalescent COVID-19. CDR3s leave out the opening cysteine and the closing phenylalanine or tryptophan.

J: TRBJ1-2
V: TRBV19
CDR3: ASSGLLGYT

J: TRBJ2-2
V: TRBV19
CDR3: ASNPANTGELF

J: TRBJ1-4
V: TRBV10-1
CDR3: ASKGREKLF

J: TRBJ1-1
V: TRBV4-1
CDR3: ASSHPPGHTNTEAF

J: TRBJ2-5
V: TRBV7-9
CDR3: ASSLVSRGKETQY

J: TRBJ1-2
V: TRBV5-8
CDR3: ASSFGQGMAHGGYT

J: TRBJ2-3
V: TRBV30
CDR3: AWSDGQGWVSDTQY

J: TRBJ2-1
V: TRBV7-3
CDR3: ASSLGGENFPYNEQF

J: TRBJ1-4
V: TRBV5-1
CDR3: ASSLVVRGATNEKLF

J: TRBJ1-2
V: TRBV28
CDR3: ASSPSTGTGPDNYGYT

J: TRBJ2-3
V: TRBV4-3
CDR3: ASSPSTGGRADTQY

J: TRBJ2-7
V: TRBV11-3
CDR3: ASSPRQGTHYEQY

J: TRBJ1-6
V: TRBV2
CDR3: ASSVLVNSPLH

J: TRBJ1-2
V: TRBV6-6
CDR3: ASSYSGREGYGYT

J: TRBJ2-5
V: TRBV7-6
CDR3: ASSLAGGQETQY

J: TRBJ1-5
V: TRBV2
CDR3: ASSETGSNQPQH

J: TRBJ1-4
V: TRBV7-3
CDR3: ASSLSGLKNEKLF

J: TRBJ1-1
V: TRBV7-2
CDR3: ASIHQGGTEAF

J: TRBJ2-3
V: TRBV6-5
CDR3: ASSPTGWGTDTQY

J: TRBJ2-7
V: TRBV10-3
CDR3: AISEELAGPKGEQY

J: TRBJ1-2
V: TRBV19
CDR3: ASMRDRGRGGYT

J: TRBJ1-5
V: TRBV28
CDR3: ASSSTAGTGGRQPQH

J: TRBJ2-5
V: TRBV5-4
CDR3: ASSMAWGTRETQY

J: TRBJ2-3
V: TRBV5-1
CDR3: ASSLGGTGGQDTQY

J: TRBJ1-2
V: TRBV19
CDR3: ASEPQGRGDGYT

J: TRBJ1-5
V: TRBV24-1
CDR3: ATSDVKSGTGGNQPQH

J: TRBJ2-7
V: TRBV14
CDR3: ASSPGAGGSYEQY

J: TRBJ1-5
V: TRBV27
CDR3: ASTTPSQH

J: TRBJ1-3
V: TRBV5-4
CDR3: ASSLAGGQVGNTIY

J: TRBJ2-2
V: TRBV5-5
CDR3: ASSLAGKNTGELF

J: TRBJ1-6
V: TRBV3-1/TRBV3-2
CDR3: ASSQWAARQDYNSPLH

J: TRBJ1-1
V: TRBV11-2
CDR3: ASSLFGGEAF

J: TRBJ1-1
V: TRBV5-1
CDR3: ASRPTGNTEAF